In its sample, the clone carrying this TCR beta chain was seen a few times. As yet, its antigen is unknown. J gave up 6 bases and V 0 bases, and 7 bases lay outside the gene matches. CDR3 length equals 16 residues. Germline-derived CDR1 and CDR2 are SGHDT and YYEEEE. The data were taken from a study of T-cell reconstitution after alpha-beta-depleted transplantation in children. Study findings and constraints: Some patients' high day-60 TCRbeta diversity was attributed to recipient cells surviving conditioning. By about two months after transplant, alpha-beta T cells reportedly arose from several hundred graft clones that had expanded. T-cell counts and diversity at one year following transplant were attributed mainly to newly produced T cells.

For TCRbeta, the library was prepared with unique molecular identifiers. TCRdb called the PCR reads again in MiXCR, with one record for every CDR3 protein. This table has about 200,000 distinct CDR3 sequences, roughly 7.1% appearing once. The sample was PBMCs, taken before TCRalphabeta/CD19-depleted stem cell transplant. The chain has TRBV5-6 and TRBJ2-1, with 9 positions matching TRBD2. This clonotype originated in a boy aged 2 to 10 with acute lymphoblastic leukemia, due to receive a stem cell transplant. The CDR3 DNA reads TGTGCCAGCAGCTTGGCCGGCGGGGGGGCTTTCAATGAGCAGTTCTTC. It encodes CASSLAGGGAFNEQFF.